The rows below give T cell receptor beta chains drawn from one sample of a study of CD8 T cells in ankylosing spondylitis. TCRdb itself ran the 5' RACE reads through MiXCR, one entry per CDR3 protein. This sample yields 700,000 to 850,000 distinct CDR3 sequences, of which roughly 10% are seen a single time; about 0.5% belongs to the top ten. Material: blood, either unsorted or a sorted T cell fraction (not recorded which). These receptors were taken from a male donor with ankylosing spondylitis. Each CDR3 is given with its conserved first and last residue. The order of the fields is J gene, D gene, clone size, V gene, CDR3 protein, CDR3 DNA. A D gene is named only where the DNA matches it firmly. Expanded clones get a size class; other rows say once, few or many, or leave the size out.

>TRBJ2-5|NA|NA|TRBV9
CANSVGAEETQYF
TGTGCCAACAGCGTAGGGGCAGAAGAGACCCAGTACTTC
>TRBJ2-1|TRBD2|NA|TRBV6-2/TRBV6-3
CASSGLLAGSYNEQFF
TGTGCCAGCAGCGGTCTACTAGCGGGGTCTTACAATGAGCAGTTCTTC
>TRBJ2-1|TRBD2|NA|TRBV20-1
CSARVAGDYNEQFF
TGCAGTGCTAGAGTAGCGGGTGACTACAATGAGCAGTTCTTC
>TRBJ1-2|NA|few|TRBV7-2
CASSLGPETNYGYTF
TGTGCCAGCAGCTTAGGCCCAGAGACTAACTATGGCTACACCTTC
>TRBJ1-4|TRBD1|few|TRBV10-2
CASSGLGTGRNEKLFF
TGCGCCAGCAGTGGCCTTGGGACAGGTCGGAACGAAAAACTGTTTTTT
>TRBJ1-5|TRBD1|NA|TRBV6-1
CASSPWGQGDQPQHF
TGTGCCAGCAGCCCGTGGGGACAGGGGGACCAGCCCCAGCATTTT
>TRBJ2-1|TRBD1|many|TRBV29-1
CSVDVPGQGLQFF
TGCAGCGTTGACGTCCCGGGACAGGGGCTGCAGTTCTTC
>TRBJ2-7|NA|few|TRBV5-1
CASSLGTGLGEQYF
TGCGCCAGCAGTCTCGGAACTGGGTTAGGCGAGCAGTACTTC
>TRBJ1-1|NA|NA|TRBV6-1
CASSKGGDRYVNTEAFF
TGTGCCAGCAGTAAGGGAGGGGACCGGTATGTGAACACTGAAGCTTTCTTT
>TRBJ2-3|TRBD2|NA|TRBV6-1
CASSGRNSLAGGDTQYF
TGTGCCAGCAGTGGAAGAAATTCCCTAGCGGGGGGGGATACGCAGTATTTT
>TRBJ1-2|NA|few|TRBV28
CASSLNLGRNYGYTF
TGTGCCAGCAGTTTAAACCTCGGGCGGAACTATGGCTACACCTTC
>TRBJ2-3|TRBD2|NA|TRBV5-1
CASSELAGGSDTQYF
TGCGCCAGCAGCGAACTAGCGGGGGGCTCAGATACGCAGTATTTT
>TRBJ1-3|NA|NA|TRBV6-5
CASSYRQGDGNTIYF
TGTGCCAGCAGTTATAGGCAGGGTGATGGAAACACCATATATTTT
>TRBJ1-1|NA|few|TRBV28
CASSPLPVSTEAFF
TGTGCCAGCAGTCCCCTCCCGGTTTCCACTGAAGCTTTCTTT
>TRBJ2-3|TRBD1|few|TRBV4-3
CASSHWTGSTDTQYF
TGCGCCAGCAGCCACTGGACAGGGAGCACAGATACGCAGTATTTT
>TRBJ2-2|NA|few|TRBV27
CASSSLLGGTGELFF
TGTGCCAGCAGTTCCTTGTTGGGAGGCACCGGGGAGCTGTTTTTT
>TRBJ2-7|NA|many|TRBV12-3/TRBV12-4
CASSPTTGSGHEQYF
TGTGCCAGCAGCCCCACAACAGGGTCGGGACACGAGCAGTACTTC
>TRBJ2-2|NA|NA|TRBV20-1
CSAPKRPWTGELFF
TGCAGTGCCCCGAAGCGCCCCTGGACCGGGGAGCTGTTTTTT
>TRBJ1-6|TRBD1|few|TRBV5-4
CASSSGGSNSPLHF
TGTGCCAGCAGCTCAGGGGGCTCGAATTCACCCCTCCACTTT
>TRBJ2-1|NA|NA|TRBV7-6
CASSSRTETSYNEQFF
TGTGCCAGCAGCTCACGGACAGAAACTTCCTACAATGAGCAGTTCTTC
>TRBJ2-5|TRBD1|few|TRBV6-1
CASSATGMGETQYF
TGTGCCAGCAGTGCGACAGGGATGGGAGAGACCCAGTACTTC
>TRBJ1-5|NA|few|TRBV6-2/TRBV6-3
CASNPLGYQPQHF
TGTGCCAGCAACCCCTTAGGGTATCAGCCCCAGCATTTT
>TRBJ1-1|NA|few|TRBV20-1
CSASLAEAFF
TGCAGTGCTAGTCTGGCTGAAGCTTTCTTT
>TRBJ2-5|NA|NA|TRBV7-8
CASSWARRVSETQYF
TGTGCCAGCAGCTGGGCCCGAAGGGTCAGCGAGACCCAGTACTTC
>TRBJ2-7|TRBD2|NA|TRBV20-1
CSARPGLAGRYEQYF
TGCAGTGCAAGACCGGGACTAGCGGGAAGGTACGAGCAGTACTTC
>TRBJ1-2|TRBD1|many|TRBV4-1
CASSRLRGTGNYGYTF
TGCGCCAGCAGCCGTCTAAGAGGGACAGGGAACTATGGCTACACCTTC
>TRBJ2-5|TRBD1|NA|TRBV20-1
CSASSGGDGTQYF
TGCAGTGCTAGTTCAGGGGGCGACGGGACCCAGTACTTC
>TRBJ2-7|NA|few|TRBV4-1
CASSSTTLPDEQYF
TGCGCCAGCAGTTCCACGACATTACCGGACGAGCAGTACTTC
>TRBJ2-3|TRBD2|many|TRBV20-1
CSARASGIDTQYF
TGCAGTGCTAGAGCTAGCGGGATAGATACGCAGTATTTT
>TRBJ2-7|TRBD2|many|TRBV7-2
CASSLAAGGFYEQYF
TGTGCCAGCAGCTTGGCAGCGGGAGGGTTCTACGAGCAGTACTTC
>TRBJ2-5|TRBD2|few|TRBV9
CASSVTSGSETQYF
TGTGCCAGCAGCGTCACTAGCGGGAGTGAGACCCAGTACTTC
>TRBJ1-1|TRBD1|few|TRBV10-3
CAISGDRGMTEAFF
TGTGCCATCAGTGGGGACAGGGGCATGACTGAAGCTTTCTTT
>TRBJ2-4|TRBD1|few|TRBV7-2
CASSSDRVGLNIQYF
TGTGCCAGCAGCTCCGACAGGGTTGGTTTAAACATTCAGTACTTC
>TRBJ2-1|TRBD2|NA|TRBV10-3
CAISEPVAGGPNEQFF
TGTGCCATCAGTGAACCAGTAGCGGGAGGGCCGAATGAGCAGTTCTTC
>TRBJ2-1|NA|many|TRBV10-2
CASGPPGSYNEQFF
TGCGCCAGCGGTCCCCCTGGCTCCTACAATGAGCAGTTCTTC
>TRBJ1-2|TRBD1|many|TRBV12-3/TRBV12-4
CASSWTGAPYGYTF
TGTGCCAGCAGTTGGACAGGGGCACCTTATGGCTACACCTTC
>TRBJ2-7|NA|many|TRBV20-1
CSGDPGRDHYEQYF
TGCAGTGGGGATCCGGGACGGGATCACTACGAGCAGTACTTC
>TRBJ2-7|NA|few|TRBV5-1
CASGLGGQPYEQYF
TGCGCCAGCGGCCTGGGGGGACAGCCTTACGAGCAGTACTTC
>TRBJ2-2|TRBD1|few|TRBV9
CASSVQGAVGELFF
TGTGCCAGCAGCGTGCAGGGGGCGGTCGGGGAGCTGTTTTTT
>TRBJ2-5|TRBD2|many|TRBV29-1
CSVELRREAIGETQYF
TGCAGCGTTGAATTACGGCGGGAGGCGATAGGAGAGACCCAGTACTTC
>TRBJ1-2|NA|few|TRBV7-9
CASSSDRNLYGYTF
TGTGCCAGCAGCTCCGACAGAAACTTGTATGGCTACACCTTC
>TRBJ2-3|NA|NA|TRBV20-1
CSARWRGADTQYF
TGCAGTGCTAGGTGGAGGGGGGCGGATACGCAGTATTTT
>TRBJ2-3|TRBD2|few|TRBV10-3
CAIRESLQREPDTQYF
TGTGCCATCAGGGAGTCCCTCCAGCGGGAGCCAGATACGCAGTATTTT
>TRBJ2-5|NA|many|TRBV5-1
CASSSQETQYF
TGTGCCAGCAGCTCCCAAGAGACCCAGTACTTC
>TRBJ2-1|NA|many|TRBV11-2
CASSLKGDRYNEQFF
TGTGCCAGCAGCTTAAAAGGAGACCGCTACAATGAGCAGTTCTTC
>TRBJ1-2|NA|many|TRBV5-1
CASSSTAGQYGYTF
TGCGCCAGCAGCTCAACTGCGGGCCAATATGGCTACACCTTC
>TRBJ2-3|NA|NA|TRBV20-1
CSATLGATDTQYF
TGCAGTGCGACCTTGGGAGCGACAGATACGCAGTATTTT
>TRBJ2-3|NA|once|TRBV20-1
CSTRRAGPDTQYF
TGCAGTACTAGACGTGCGGGGCCAGATACGCAGTATTTT
>TRBJ2-1|NA|NA|TRBV7-2
CASSFSTSSYNEQFF
TGTGCCAGCAGCTTTTCGACTAGCTCCTACAATGAGCAGTTCTTC
>TRBJ2-1|TRBD1|NA|TRBV7-2
CASSRYRGGEQFF
TGTGCCAGCAGCAGATACAGGGGCGGTGAGCAGTTCTTC
>TRBJ2-5|NA|many|TRBV7-2
CASSPSGTQYF
TGTGCCAGCAGCCCCTCCGGGACCCAGTACTTC
>TRBJ2-1|NA|few|TRBV28
CASSLGGTLRDNEQFF
TGTGCCAGCAGTTTAGGGGGGACTCTGAGGGACAATGAGCAGTTCTTC